This T cell receptor beta chain was retrieved from a study of blood T cell repertoires in COVID-19. Produced via immunoSEQ multiplex PCR; TCRdb's table is partial and in-frame only. The sample holds about 51,000 clones, 70% to 90% seen once. Germline V lookup: CDR1 MNHEY, CDR2 SVGAGI. Between the trimmed V and J ends, which lost 8 bases and 5 bases, there was a span of 10 bases. This CDR3 is built from 11 residues. The source material was peripheral blood. This chain links TRBV6-5 with TRBJ2-7; TRBD1 is a possible D gene (5 bases). The TCR originated in a man aged 50 to 59 with active COVID-19. The CDR3 loop reads CASPVGDEQYF. The CDR3 DNA reads as TGTGCCAGCCCCGTAGGGGACGAGCAGTACTTC.